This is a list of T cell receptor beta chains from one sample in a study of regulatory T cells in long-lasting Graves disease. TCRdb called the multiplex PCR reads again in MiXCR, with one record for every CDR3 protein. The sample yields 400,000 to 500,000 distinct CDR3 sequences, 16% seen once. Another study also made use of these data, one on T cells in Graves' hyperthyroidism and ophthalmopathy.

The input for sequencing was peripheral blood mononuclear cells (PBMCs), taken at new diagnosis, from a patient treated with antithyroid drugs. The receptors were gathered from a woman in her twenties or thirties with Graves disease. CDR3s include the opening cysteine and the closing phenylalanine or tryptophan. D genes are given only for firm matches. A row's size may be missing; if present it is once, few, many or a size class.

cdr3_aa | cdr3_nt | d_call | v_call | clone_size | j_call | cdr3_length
CAISESRSGPSYEQYF | TGTGCCATCAGTGAGTCGCGGAGCGGGCCTTCCTACGAGCAGTACTTC | . | TRBV10-3 | many | TRBJ2-7 | 16
CSASAGTGPQAFF | TGCAGTGCTAGTGCCGGGACAGGGCCTCAGGCTTTCTTT | TRBD1 | TRBV20-1 | . | TRBJ1-1 | 13
CSVDPTGTSEFF | TGCAGCGTAGACCCCACCGGGACATCTGAGTTCTTC | . | TRBV29-1 | . | TRBJ2-1 | 12
CAWSVGLNEQFF | TGTGCCTGGAGTGTAGGGTTAAATGAGCAGTTCTTC | . | TRBV30 | . | TRBJ2-1 | 12
CSARDSGKTAEAFF | TGCAGTGCTAGAGATTCGGGGAAGACGGCTGAAGCTTTCTTT | . | TRBV20-1 | many | TRBJ1-1 | 14
CSASITANTEAFF | TGCAGTGCTAGTATTACAGCGAACACTGAAGCTTTCTTT | . | TRBV20-1 | . | TRBJ1-1 | 13
CASSLKGGGEAFF | TGTGCCAGCAGCTTAAAGGGAGGGGGTGAAGCTTTCTTT | . | TRBV11-2 | many | TRBJ1-1 | 13
CASSLGSNTEAFF | TGTGCCAGCAGCTTAGGGTCGAACACTGAAGCTTTCTTT | . | TRBV7-8 | many | TRBJ1-1 | 13
CASSLWVGSHGYTF | TGTGCCAGCAGTTTATGGGTGGGATCCCATGGCTACACCTTC | . | TRBV28 | many | TRBJ1-2 | 14
CASSVDPTNYGYTF | TGTGCCAGCAGCGTAGATCCGACTAACTATGGCTACACCTTC | . | TRBV9 | . | TRBJ1-2 | 14
CASTGATGKDGYTF | TGTGCCAGCACCGGGGCGACAGGGAAGGATGGCTACACCTTC | TRBD1 | TRBV27 | many | TRBJ1-2 | 14
CASAGGRAITDTQYF | TGCGCCAGCGCAGGCGGGAGGGCCATCACAGATACGCAGTATTTT | TRBD2 | TRBV5-1 | . | TRBJ2-3 | 15
CASRPGRENQPQHF | TGTGCCAGCAGACCTGGACGGGAGAATCAGCCCCAGCATTTT | . | TRBV6-1 | . | TRBJ1-5 | 14
CASGRSGGYEQYF | TGTGCTAGTGGACGCTCGGGGGGATACGAGCAGTACTTC | TRBD2 | TRBV12-5 | . | TRBJ2-7 | 13
CASSVDRRNTEAFF | TGTGCCAGCAGCGTCGACAGGAGGAACACTGAAGCTTTCTTT | . | TRBV9 | few | TRBJ1-1 | 14
CASSTRTSGRPGANEQFF | TGTGCCAGCTCAACCCGGACTAGCGGGAGGCCCGGGGCCAATGAGCAGTTCTTC | TRBD2 | TRBV18 | many | TRBJ2-1 | 18